Listed below are T cell receptor beta chains from one sample, sequenced in a study of long-term antiretroviral therapy in people with HIV. The protocol was immunoSEQ multiplex PCR, while the TCRdb copy is restricted to in-frame clones and leaves out a portion. In the table there are about 21,000 clones, roughly four fifths of which are singletons. This material consisted of unsorted PBMCs, taken 0.5 years after starting antiretroviral therapy. These receptors all come from a man between 18 and 29 years old with HIV. Each CDR3 is given with its conserved first and last residue. The order of the fields is D gene, J gene, clone size, V gene, CDR3 DNA, CDR3 protein. D genes are given only for firm matches. Rows give clone size only sometimes, using once, few, many, or a class for an expanded clone.

D gene: TRBD2
J gene: TRBJ2-1
clone size: few
V gene: TRBV5-1
CDR3 DNA: TGCGCCAGCAGCTTGGGGGCGGGACTAGTCGATGAGCAGTTCTTC
CDR3 protein: CASSLGAGLVDEQFF

D gene: TRBD2
J gene: TRBJ2-1
clone size: .
V gene: TRBV6-5
CDR3 DNA: TGTGCCAGCACCTCCGGGACTAACGCCTACAATGAGCAGTTCTTC
CDR3 protein: CASTSGTNAYNEQFF

D gene: TRBD2
J gene: TRBJ2-7
clone size: .
V gene: TRBV29-1
CDR3 DNA: TGCAGCGTGGCTGGACTAGCGGACCTCTCCTACGAGCAGTACTTC
CDR3 protein: CSVAGLADLSYEQYF

D gene: .
J gene: TRBJ1-2
clone size: .
V gene: TRBV6-5
CDR3 DNA: TGTGCCAGCAGTGAATCAGGAGGGGACTATGGCTACACCTTC
CDR3 protein: CASSESGGDYGYTF

D gene: .
J gene: TRBJ1-1
clone size: .
V gene: TRBV7-2
CDR3 DNA: TGTGCCAGCAGCCCAAGAGGGACGGGTAACACTGAAGCTTTCTTT
CDR3 protein: CASSPRGTGNTEAFF

D gene: TRBD1
J gene: TRBJ2-1
clone size: .
V gene: TRBV7-3
CDR3 DNA: TGTGCCAGCAGCTTAAGACAGGGAAATGAGCAGTTCTTC
CDR3 protein: CASSLRQGNEQFF

D gene: .
J gene: TRBJ2-7
clone size: .
V gene: TRBV2
CDR3 DNA: TGTGCCAGCGTAAGCCCTATCAGGGGCTACGAGCAGTACTTC
CDR3 protein: CASVSPIRGYEQYF

D gene: TRBD1
J gene: TRBJ1-1
clone size: .
V gene: TRBV18
CDR3 DNA: TGTGCCAGCTCAACGGACAGGGCTCCGACTTTCTTT
CDR3 protein: CASSTDRAPTFF

D gene: TRBD2
J gene: TRBJ2-1
clone size: .
V gene: TRBV27
CDR3 DNA: TGTGCCAGCAGTTCCCGACAAGGGAGCGGGAGTTTATATGAGCAGTTCTTC
CDR3 protein: CASSSRQGSGSLYEQFF

D gene: .
J gene: TRBJ2-7
clone size: .
V gene: TRBV5-1
CDR3 DNA: TGCGCCAGCAGCCCAGACAGGAGGGCCTACGAGCAGTACTTC
CDR3 protein: CASSPDRRAYEQYF

D gene: .
J gene: TRBJ2-3
clone size: .
V gene: TRBV4-2
CDR3 DNA: TGTGCCAGCAGCCCCGGGGTAGCGGAGGATACGCAGTATTTT
CDR3 protein: CASSPGVAEDTQYF

D gene: TRBD2
J gene: TRBJ2-5
clone size: .
V gene: TRBV18
CDR3 DNA: TGTGCCAGCTCACCAAGCCTAGCGGGTATCGGAGAGACCCAGTACTTC
CDR3 protein: CASSPSLAGIGETQYF

D gene: .
J gene: TRBJ1-1
clone size: .
V gene: TRBV27
CDR3 DNA: TGTGCCAGCAGTTCAGGACGGGGTAACACTGAAGCTTTCTTT
CDR3 protein: CASSSGRGNTEAFF